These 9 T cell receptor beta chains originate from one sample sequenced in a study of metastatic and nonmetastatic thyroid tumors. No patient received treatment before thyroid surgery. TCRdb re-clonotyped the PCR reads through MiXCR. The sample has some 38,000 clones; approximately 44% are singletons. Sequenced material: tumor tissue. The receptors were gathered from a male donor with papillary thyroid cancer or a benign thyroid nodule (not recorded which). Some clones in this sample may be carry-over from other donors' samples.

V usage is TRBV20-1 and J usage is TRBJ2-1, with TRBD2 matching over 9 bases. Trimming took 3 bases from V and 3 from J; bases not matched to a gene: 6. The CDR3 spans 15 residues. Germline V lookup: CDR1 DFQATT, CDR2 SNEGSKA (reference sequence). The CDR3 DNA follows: TGCAGTGCTAGGACCGGGACTAGCAGCTACAATGAGCAGTTCTTC. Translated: CSARTGTSSYNEQFF.

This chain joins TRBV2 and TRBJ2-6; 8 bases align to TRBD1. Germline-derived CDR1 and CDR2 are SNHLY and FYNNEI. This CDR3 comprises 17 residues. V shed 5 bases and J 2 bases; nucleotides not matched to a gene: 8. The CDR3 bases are TGTGCCAGCAGTCGGACAGGGATCTTGGCTGGGGCCAACGTCCTGACTTTC. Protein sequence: CASSRTGILAGANVLTF.

The CDR3 sequence is CASSLHGGGVGNEQFF. The CDR3 nucleotides read TGTGCCAGCAGCCTGCACGGCGGAGGGGTAGGCAATGAGCAGTTCTTC. The chain recombines TRBV3-1 with TRBJ2-1; weak D call: TRBD2 (6 bases). Germline V lookup: CDR1 LGHDT, CDR2 YNNKEL (reference sequence). The CDR3 loop spans 16 amino acids. V gave up 4 bases and J gave up 6 bases, with 19 bases separating them.

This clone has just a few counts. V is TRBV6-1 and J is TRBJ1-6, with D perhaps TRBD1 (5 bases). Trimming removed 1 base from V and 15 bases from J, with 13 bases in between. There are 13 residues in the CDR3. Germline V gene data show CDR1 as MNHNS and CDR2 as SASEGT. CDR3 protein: CASSEGGGLGLHF. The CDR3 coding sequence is TGTGCCAGCAGTGAAGGGGGGGGACTGGGCCTCCACTTT.

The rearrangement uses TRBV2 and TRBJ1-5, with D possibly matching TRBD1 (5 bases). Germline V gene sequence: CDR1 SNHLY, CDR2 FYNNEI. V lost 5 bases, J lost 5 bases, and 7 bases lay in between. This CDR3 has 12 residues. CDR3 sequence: CASSWGDQPQHF. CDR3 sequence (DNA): TGTGCCAGCAGTTGGGGGGATCAGCCCCAGCATTTT.

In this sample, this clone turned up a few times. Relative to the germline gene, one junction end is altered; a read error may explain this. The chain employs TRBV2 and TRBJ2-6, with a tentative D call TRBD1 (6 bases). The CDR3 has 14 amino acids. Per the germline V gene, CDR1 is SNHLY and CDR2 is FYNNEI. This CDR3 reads CASSYRAGSNVLTF. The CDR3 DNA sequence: TGTGCCAGCTCTTACAGGGCTGGGTCCAACGTCCTGACTTTC.

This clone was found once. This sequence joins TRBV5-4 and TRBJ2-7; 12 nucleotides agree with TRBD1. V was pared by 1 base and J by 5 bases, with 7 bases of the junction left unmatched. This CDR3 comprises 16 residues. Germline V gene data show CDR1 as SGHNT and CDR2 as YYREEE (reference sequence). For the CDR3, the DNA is TGTGCCAGCAGCTTGTTTTATGGGACAGGGGGCCACGAGCAGTACTTC. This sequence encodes CASSLFYGTGGHEQYF.

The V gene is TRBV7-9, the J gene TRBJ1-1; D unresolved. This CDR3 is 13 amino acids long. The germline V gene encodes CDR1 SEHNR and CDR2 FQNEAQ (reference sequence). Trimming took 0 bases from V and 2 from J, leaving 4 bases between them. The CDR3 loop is CASSLADNTEAFF. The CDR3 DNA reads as TGTGCCAGCAGCTTAGCCGACAACACTGAAGCTTTCTTT. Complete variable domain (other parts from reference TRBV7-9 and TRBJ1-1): DTGVSQNPRHKITKRGQNVTFRCDPISEHNRLYWYRQTLGQGPEFLTYFQNEAQLEKSRLLSDRFSAERPKGSFSTLEIQRTEQGDSAMYLCASSLADNTEAFFGQGTRLTVV.

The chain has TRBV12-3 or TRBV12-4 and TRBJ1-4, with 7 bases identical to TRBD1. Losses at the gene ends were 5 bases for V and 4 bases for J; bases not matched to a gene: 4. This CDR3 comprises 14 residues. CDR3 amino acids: CASSGDSLNEKLFF. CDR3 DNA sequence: TGTGCCAGCAGTGGGGACAGTCTTAATGAAAAACTGTTTTTT.